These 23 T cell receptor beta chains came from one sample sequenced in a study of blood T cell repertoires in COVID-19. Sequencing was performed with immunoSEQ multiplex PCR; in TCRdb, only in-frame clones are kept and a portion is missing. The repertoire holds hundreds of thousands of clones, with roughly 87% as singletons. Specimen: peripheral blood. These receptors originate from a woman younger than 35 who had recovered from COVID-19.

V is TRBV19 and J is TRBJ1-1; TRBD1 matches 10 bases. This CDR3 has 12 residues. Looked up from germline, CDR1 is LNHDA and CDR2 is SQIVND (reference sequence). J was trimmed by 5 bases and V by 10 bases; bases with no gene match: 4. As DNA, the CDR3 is TGTGCCACTTTGGACAGGGGGACTGAAGCTTTCTTT. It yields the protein CATLDRGTEAFF.

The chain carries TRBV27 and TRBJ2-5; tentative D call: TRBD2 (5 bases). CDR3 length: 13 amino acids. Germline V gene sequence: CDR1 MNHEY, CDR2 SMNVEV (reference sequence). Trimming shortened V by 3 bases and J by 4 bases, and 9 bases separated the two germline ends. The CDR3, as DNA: TGTGCCAGCAGTTTCGGTGCGGGAGAGACCCAGTACTTC. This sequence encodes CASSFGAGETQYF.

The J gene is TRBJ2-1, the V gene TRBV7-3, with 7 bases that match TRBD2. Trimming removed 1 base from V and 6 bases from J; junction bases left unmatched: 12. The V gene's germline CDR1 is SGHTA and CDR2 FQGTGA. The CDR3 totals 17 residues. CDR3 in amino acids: CASSLISGLDTFNEQFF. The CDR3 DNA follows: TGTGCCAGCAGCTTAATCTCTGGACTAGACACTTTCAATGAGCAGTTCTTC.

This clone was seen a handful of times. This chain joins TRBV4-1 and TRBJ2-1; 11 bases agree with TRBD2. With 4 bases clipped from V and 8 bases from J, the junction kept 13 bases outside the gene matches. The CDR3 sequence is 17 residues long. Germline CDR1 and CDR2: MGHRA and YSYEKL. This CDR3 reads CASSLKISGRALYEQFF. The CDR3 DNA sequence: TGCGCCAGCAGCCTTAAAATTAGCGGGAGGGCTTTGTATGAGCAGTTCTTC.

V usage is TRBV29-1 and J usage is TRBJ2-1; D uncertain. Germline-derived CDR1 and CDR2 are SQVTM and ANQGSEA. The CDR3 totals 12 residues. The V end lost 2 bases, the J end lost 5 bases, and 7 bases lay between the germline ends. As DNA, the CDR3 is TGCAGCGTTGAACATCTAAACAATGAGCAGTTCTTC. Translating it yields CSVEHLNNEQFF.

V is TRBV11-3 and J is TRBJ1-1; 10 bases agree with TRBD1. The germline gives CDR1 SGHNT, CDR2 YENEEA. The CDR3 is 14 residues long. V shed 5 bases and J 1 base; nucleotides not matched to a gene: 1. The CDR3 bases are TGTGCCAGCAGCCGGGACAGGGGGAACACTGAAGCTTTCTTT. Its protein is CASSRDRGNTEAFF.

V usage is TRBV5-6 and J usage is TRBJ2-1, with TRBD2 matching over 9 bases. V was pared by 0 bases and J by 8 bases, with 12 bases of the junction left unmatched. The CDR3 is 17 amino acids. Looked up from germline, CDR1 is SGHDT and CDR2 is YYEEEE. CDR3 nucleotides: TGTGCCAGCAGCTTGGACCTTATCAGCGGGAGGTTCGATGAGCAGTTCTTC. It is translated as CASSLDLISGRFDEQFF.

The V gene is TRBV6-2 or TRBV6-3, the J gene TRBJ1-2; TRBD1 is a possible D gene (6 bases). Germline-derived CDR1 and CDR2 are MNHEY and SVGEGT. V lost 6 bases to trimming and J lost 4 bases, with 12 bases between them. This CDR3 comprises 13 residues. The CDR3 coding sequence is TGTGCCAGCAGCGGGGGGGCCCCCTATGGCTACACCTTC. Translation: CASSGGAPYGYTF.

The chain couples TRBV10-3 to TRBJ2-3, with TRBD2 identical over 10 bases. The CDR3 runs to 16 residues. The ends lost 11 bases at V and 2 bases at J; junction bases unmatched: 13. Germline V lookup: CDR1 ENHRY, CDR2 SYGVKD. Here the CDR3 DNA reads TGTGCCGCCCTCCCGGTAGCGGGAGGTAACACAGATACGCAGTATTTT. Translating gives CAALPVAGGNTDTQYF.

CDR3 protein: CASTRTSGGVGTDTQYF. The CDR3 DNA reads TGTGCCAGCACCCGGACTAGCGGGGGGGTTGGCACAGATACGCAGTATTTT. This chain links TRBV5-6 with TRBJ2-3; 15 bases line up with TRBD2. Germline V CDR1 and CDR2: SGHDT, YYEEEE. This CDR3 is 17 amino acids long. The V gene end was trimmed by 6 bases and the J gene end by 1 base; junction bases not matched to a gene: 6. The whole variable domain, filled in from reference TRBV5-6 and TRBJ2-3, reads DAGVTQSPTHLIKTRGQQVTLRCSPKSGHDTVSWYQQALGQGPQFIFQYYEEEERQRGNFPDRFSGHQFPNYSSELNVNALLLGDSALYLCASTRTSGGVGTDTQYFGPGTRLTVL.

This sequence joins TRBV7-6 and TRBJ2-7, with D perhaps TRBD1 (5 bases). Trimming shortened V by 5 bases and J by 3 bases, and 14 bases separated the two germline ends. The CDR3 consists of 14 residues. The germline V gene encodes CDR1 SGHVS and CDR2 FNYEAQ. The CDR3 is CASSPDGRDYEQYF. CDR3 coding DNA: TGTGCCAGCAGCCCAGACGGCAGGGACTACGAGCAGTACTTC.

The CDR3, as DNA: TGTGCCAGCAGCTTGCTAGGGACAGTCGAAGCTTTCTTT. This sequence encodes CASSLLGTVEAFF. This chain uses TRBV27 with TRBJ1-1; 7 bases line up with TRBD1. Germline V CDR1 and CDR2: MNHEY, SMNVEV (reference sequence). V was pared by 6 bases and J by 8 bases, with 9 bases of the junction left unmatched. This CDR3 spans 13 amino acids.

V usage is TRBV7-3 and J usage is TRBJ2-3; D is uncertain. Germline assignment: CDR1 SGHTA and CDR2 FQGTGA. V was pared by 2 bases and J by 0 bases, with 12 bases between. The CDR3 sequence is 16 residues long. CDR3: CASSLATRASTDTQYF. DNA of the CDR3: TGTGCCAGCAGCTTAGCGACTCGTGCTAGCACAGATACGCAGTATTTT.

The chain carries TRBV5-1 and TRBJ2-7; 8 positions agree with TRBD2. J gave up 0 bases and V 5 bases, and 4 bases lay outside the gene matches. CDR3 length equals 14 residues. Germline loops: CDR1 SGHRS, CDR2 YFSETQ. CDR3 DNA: TGCGCCAGCAGGTCCGGGACTAGCTCCTACGAGCAGTACTTC. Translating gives CASRSGTSSYEQYF.

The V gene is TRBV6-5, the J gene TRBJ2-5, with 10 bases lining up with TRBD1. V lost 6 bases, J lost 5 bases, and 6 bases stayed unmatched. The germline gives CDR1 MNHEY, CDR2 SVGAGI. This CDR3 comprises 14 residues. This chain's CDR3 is CASSRTGGGETQYF. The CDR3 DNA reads TGTGCCAGCAGCAGGACAGGGGGTGGGGAGACCCAGTACTTC.

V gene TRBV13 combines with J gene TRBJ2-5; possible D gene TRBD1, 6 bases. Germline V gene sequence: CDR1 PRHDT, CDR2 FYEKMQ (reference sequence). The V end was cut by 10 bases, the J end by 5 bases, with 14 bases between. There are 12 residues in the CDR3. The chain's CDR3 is CATTTGLETQYF. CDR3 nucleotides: TGTGCCACGACAACAGGGCTGGAGACCCAGTACTTC.

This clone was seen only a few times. CDR3 DNA sequence: TGCAGCGTTGGTCCCAGGGGGCTGACTGAAGCTTTCTTT. Amino acid sequence: CSVGPRGLTEAFF. The chain has TRBV29-1 and TRBJ1-1; 8 bases line up with TRBD1. From germline, CDR1 is SQVTM and CDR2 ANQGSEA. V was clipped by 4 bases and J by 5 bases; unmatched bases: 6. This CDR3 has 13 residues.

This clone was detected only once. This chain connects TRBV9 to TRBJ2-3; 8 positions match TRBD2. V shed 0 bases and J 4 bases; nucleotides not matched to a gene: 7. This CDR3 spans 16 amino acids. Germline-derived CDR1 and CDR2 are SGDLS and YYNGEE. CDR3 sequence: CASSVASGHGADTQYF. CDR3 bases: TGTGCCAGCAGCGTAGCTAGCGGGCATGGAGCAGATACGCAGTATTTT. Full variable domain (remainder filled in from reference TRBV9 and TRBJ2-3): DSGVTQTPKHLITATGQRVTLRCSPRSGDLSVYWYQQSLDQGLQFLIQYYNGEERAKGNILERFSAQQFPDLHSELNLSSLELGDSALYFCASSVASGHGADTQYFGPGTRLTVL.

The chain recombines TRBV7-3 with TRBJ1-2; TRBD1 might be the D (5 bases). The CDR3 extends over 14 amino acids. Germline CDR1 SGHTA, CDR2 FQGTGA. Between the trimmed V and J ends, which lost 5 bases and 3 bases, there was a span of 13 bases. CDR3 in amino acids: CASSLAPGDYGYTF. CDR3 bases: TGTGCCAGCAGCCTCGCCCCGGGGGACTATGGCTACACCTTC.

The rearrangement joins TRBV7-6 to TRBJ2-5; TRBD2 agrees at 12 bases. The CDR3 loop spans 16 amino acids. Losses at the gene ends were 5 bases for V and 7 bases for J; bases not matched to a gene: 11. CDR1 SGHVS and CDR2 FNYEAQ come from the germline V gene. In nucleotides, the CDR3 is TGTGCCAGCAGCACGACTAGCGGGAGCCCCGAGAGGACCCAGTACTTC. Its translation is CASSTTSGSPERTQYF.

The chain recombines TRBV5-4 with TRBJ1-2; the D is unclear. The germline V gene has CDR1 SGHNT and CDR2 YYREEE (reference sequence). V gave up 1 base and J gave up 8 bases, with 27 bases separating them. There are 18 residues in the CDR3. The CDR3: CASSLFPLGRRPSWGYTF. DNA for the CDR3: TGTGCCAGCAGCTTGTTCCCTTTGGGCAGGAGGCCCTCTTGGGGCTACACCTTC. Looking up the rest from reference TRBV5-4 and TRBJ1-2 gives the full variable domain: ETGVTQSPTHLIKTRGQQVTLRCSSQSGHNTVSWYQQALGQGPQFIFQYYREEENGRGNFPPRFSGLQFPNYSSELNVNALELDDSALYLCASSLFPLGRRPSWGYTFGSGTRLTVV.

DNA of the CDR3: TGTGCCAGCAGCTTAGGAGGGTTGCCTCAAGAGACCCAGTACTTC. This gives the protein CASSLGGLPQETQYF. The chain recombines TRBV11-3 with TRBJ2-5; possibly TRBD2 for D (5 bases). Trimming cost V 1 base and J 2 bases, with 11 bases left between them. The germline CDR1 and CDR2 sequences are SGHNT and YENEEA. The length of the CDR3 is 15 residues.

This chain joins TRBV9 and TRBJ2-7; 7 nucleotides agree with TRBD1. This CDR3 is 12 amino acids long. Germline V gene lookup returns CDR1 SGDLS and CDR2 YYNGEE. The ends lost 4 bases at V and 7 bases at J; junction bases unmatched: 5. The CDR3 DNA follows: TGTGCCAGCAGCCCGGGACAGAGGGAGCAGTACTTC. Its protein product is CASSPGQREQYF. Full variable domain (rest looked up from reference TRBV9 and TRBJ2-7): DSGVTQTPKHLITATGQRVTLRCSPRSGDLSVYWYQQSLDQGLQFLIQYYNGEERAKGNILERFSAQQFPDLHSELNLSSLELGDSALYFCASSPGQREQYFGPGTRLTVT.